This entry lists 26 T cell receptor beta chains sequenced from one sample in a study of cytomegalovirus exposure and HLA in healthy donors. PCR amplification relied on 60 Vbeta primers (plus 13 Jbeta primers). Sequencing used immunoSEQ multiplex PCR; TCRdb keeps in-frame clones, though not all of them. Here the sample spans around 150,000 clones, 75% being singletons. Sequenced input: PBMCs. These receptors all come from a woman aged 45 to 65 in good health and CMV-seropositive.

This clone came up once. V gene TRBV6-5 combines with J gene TRBJ1-4; 7 positions match TRBD1. This CDR3 contains 15 residues. The germline CDR1 and CDR2 sequences are MNHEY and SVGAGI. Trimming at V came to 6 bases and at J to 8 bases, leaving 12 bases not matched to a gene. This CDR3 is CASSGDRAISEKLFF. The DNA of the CDR3 is TGTGCCAGCAGCGGTGACAGGGCAATTTCGGAAAAACTGTTTTTT.

This clone was seen a few times. The chain has TRBV7-9 and TRBJ1-1; 7 bases line up with TRBD1. Germline loops: CDR1 SEHNR, CDR2 FQNEAQ (reference sequence). The CDR3 covers 14 residues. The ends lost 6 bases at V and 2 bases at J; junction bases unmatched: 6. CDR3 protein: CASRRQGKNTEAFF. CDR3 in DNA: TGTGCCAGCAGGCGACAGGGAAAAAACACTGAAGCTTTCTTT.

Only one count was recorded for this clone. The V gene is TRBV5-1, the J gene TRBJ2-5, with TRBD2 as a possible D gene (6 bases). CDR3 length: 14 residues. Germline values: CDR1 SGHRS, CDR2 YFSETQ. V lost 2 bases, J lost 7 bases, and 15 bases lay in between. CDR3 nucleotides: TGCGCCAGCAGCTTAGGGACTTCCTCCGGGACCCAGTACTTC. Protein sequence: CASSLGTSSGTQYF. Drawing the rest from reference TRBV5-1 and TRBJ2-5, the complete variable domain is KAGVTQTPRYLIKTRGQQVTLSCSPISGHRSVSWYQQTPGQGLQFLFEYFSETQRNKGNFPGRFSGRQFSNSRSEMNVSTLELGDSALYLCASSLGTSSGTQYFGPGTRLLVL.

The CDR3 loop reads CASSPPTDEKLFF. CDR3 nucleotide sequence: TGTGCCAGCTCACCACCGACAGATGAAAAACTGTTTTTT. The chain links TRBV18 to TRBJ1-4, with TRBD1 as a possible D gene (5 bases). The CDR3 contains 13 residues. Trimming took off 0 bases at V and 6 bases at J, with 5 bases between the two ends. Germline CDR1 reads KGHSH; CDR2 reads LQKENI.

The rearrangement uses TRBV18 and TRBJ1-5; the D is unclear. The CDR3 length is 16 residues. CDR1 and CDR2 from the germline V gene are KGHSH and LQKENI. V lost 3 bases to trimming and J lost 0 bases, with 12 bases between them. Here the CDR3 reads CASSPTPEYSNQPQHF. The CDR3 coding sequence is TGTGCCAGCTCACCCACCCCGGAGTATAGCAATCAGCCCCAGCATTTT.

The rearrangement links TRBV7-3 to TRBJ1-2; 8 nucleotides match TRBD1. Trimming took 5 bases from V and 13 from J; bases not matched to a gene: 15. Germline-derived CDR1 and CDR2 are SGHTA and FQGTGA. The CDR3 covers 14 residues. The CDR3: CASSEPGTGALLTF. CDR3 DNA: TGTGCCAGCAGCGAACCCGGGACAGGAGCCCTTCTCACCTTC.

The chain carries TRBV27 and TRBJ2-2, with D perhaps matching TRBD1 (5 bases). Germline V lookup: CDR1 MNHEY, CDR2 SMNVEV (reference sequence). V was cut by 1 base and J by 5 bases, with 11 bases left in between. The CDR3 contains 15 residues. The CDR3 loop reads CASSLLGARTGELFF. The CDR3 coding sequence is TGTGCCAGCAGTTTATTAGGGGCGCGGACCGGGGAGCTGTTTTTT.

The chain has TRBV5-6 and TRBJ2-6, with a possible D match to TRBD1 (5 bases). Looked up from germline, CDR1 is SGHDT and CDR2 is YYEEEE. V was shortened by 4 bases and J by 4 bases, with 9 bases between the two germline ends. CDR3 length equals 14 residues. The CDR3 nucleotides are TGTGCCAGCAGCCCGACAGCAGGGGCCAACGTCCTGACTTTC. Amino acids: CASSPTAGANVLTF.

This sequence joins TRBV27 and TRBJ1-5; 9 bases line up with TRBD1. Looked up from germline, CDR1 is MNHEY and CDR2 is SMNVEV (reference sequence). The CDR3 runs 15 residues. J was trimmed by 4 bases and V by 7 bases; bases with no gene match: 8. The CDR3 DNA follows: TGTGCCAGCATGGCCGGGACAGGGCGGAATCAGCCCCAGCATTTT. It codes for CASMAGTGRNQPQHF.

V and J are TRBV5-1 and TRBJ2-3; D is perhaps TRBD2 (5 bases). The CDR3 spans 21 residues. Germline V lookup: CDR1 SGHRS, CDR2 YFSETQ. Trimming cost V 2 bases and J 6 bases, with 34 bases left between them. CDR3 DNA: TGCGCCAGCAGCTTCGGTGAGGGATCGAAGTTTTTATCGACCGGTCGGGATACGCAGTATTTT. Protein: CASSFGEGSKFLSTGRDTQYF.

This clone was counted a few times. J is TRBJ2-2 and V is TRBV6-1; the match to TRBD2 covers 7 bases. V was clipped by 9 bases and J by 3 bases; unmatched bases: 4. The V gene's germline CDR1 is MNHNS and CDR2 SASEGT. The CDR3 contains 13 residues. The CDR3 spells CARGEGYTGELFF. CDR3 in DNA: TGTGCCAGGGGGGAGGGGTACACCGGGGAGCTGTTTTTT.

The chain links TRBV5-1 to TRBJ1-1, with TRBD1 as a possible D gene (5 bases). The CDR3 is 13 residues long. V lost 2 bases and J lost 4, with 9 bases in between. Germline assignment: CDR1 SGHRS and CDR2 YFSETQ. Here the CDR3 DNA reads TGCGCCAGCAGCTTTACAGGTAGCACTGAAGCTTTCTTT. Translation gives CASSFTGSTEAFF.

The chain combines TRBV7-3 with TRBJ1-2; 8 nucleotides align to TRBD1. Germline-derived CDR1 and CDR2 are SGHTA and FQGTGA. J lost 7 bases, V lost 5 bases, and 12 bases had no gene match. The CDR3 covers 15 residues. CDR3: CASSPNGGQEAGYTF. In DNA form, the CDR3 reads TGTGCCAGCAGCCCAAACGGGGGACAGGAGGCTGGCTACACCTTC.

This chain joins TRBV5-1 and TRBJ1-5; possibly TRBD1 for D (6 bases). CDR3 length: 14 amino acids. The germline gives CDR1 SGHRS, CDR2 YFSETQ. Trimming took 4 bases from V and 3 from J, leaving 11 bases between them. CDR3 coding DNA: TGCGCCAGCAGCCCGGGACATATCAATCAGCCCCAGCATTTT. Translation gives CASSPGHINQPQHF.

The rearrangement uses TRBV4-1 and TRBJ1-2, with 8 bases lining up with TRBD1. Germline V lookup: CDR1 MGHRA, CDR2 YSYEKL. The CDR3 totals 15 residues. With 0 bases clipped from V and 4 bases from J, the junction kept 4 bases outside the gene matches. The CDR3 DNA follows: TGCGCCAGCAGCCAAGACCCCGGGACAGGCTATGGCTACACCTTC. Encoded protein: CASSQDPGTGYGYTF.

This chain connects TRBV9 to TRBJ1-1; 7 bases align to TRBD1. V gave up 0 bases and J gave up 5 bases; unmatched junction bases: 7. This CDR3 is built from 15 residues. Germline V gene sequence: CDR1 SGDLS, CDR2 YYNGEE. The DNA for the CDR3 is TGTGCCAGCAGCGTAGACGACAGGGCAGCGACTGAAGCTTTCTTT. It codes for CASSVDDRAATEAFF.

The V call is TRBV5-4, the J call TRBJ1-2; D possibly corresponds to TRBD1 (5 bases). V was shortened by 4 bases and J by 0 bases, with 7 bases between the two germline ends. This CDR3 has 13 amino acids. Germline assignment: CDR1 SGHNT and CDR2 YYREEE (reference sequence). The CDR3 protein is CASSLTANYGYTF. Here the CDR3 DNA reads TGTGCCAGCAGCCTGACAGCTAACTATGGCTACACCTTC.

This clone was found a few times. The V gene is TRBV2, the J gene TRBJ2-7, with TRBD1 as a possible D gene (7 bases). Germline V gene data show CDR1 as SNHLY and CDR2 as FYNNEI. V lost 3 bases, J lost 0 bases, and 9 bases lay in between. The CDR3 totals 14 residues. CDR3 residues: CASSEQGGSYEQYF. The DNA of the CDR3 is TGTGCCAGCAGTGAGCAGGGGGGCTCCTACGAGCAGTACTTC. Looking up the rest from reference TRBV2 and TRBJ2-7 gives the full variable domain: EPEVTQTPSHQVTQMGQEVILRCVPISNHLYFYWYRQILGQKVEFLVSFYNNEISEKSEIFDDQFSVERPDGSNFTLKIRSTKLEDSAMYFCASSEQGGSYEQYFGPGTRLTVT.

This chain connects TRBV9 to TRBJ1-1; D gene uncertain. Germline CDR1 reads SGDLS; CDR2 reads YYNGEE. The CDR3 runs to 19 residues. Between the trimmed V and J ends, which lost 0 bases and 0 bases, there was a span of 21 bases. In nucleotides, the CDR3 is TGTGCCAGCAGCGTAGAGCCCCTTGGAGCCCTCCTCATGAACACTGAAGCTTTCTTT. This sequence encodes CASSVEPLGALLMNTEAFF.

The chain links TRBV15 to TRBJ2-1; perhaps TRBD2 as D (7 bases). The CDR3 runs to 16 residues. The V gene lost 5 bases and the J gene lost 7 bases, with 21 bases spanning the gap. CDR1 is LNHNV and CDR2 is YYDKDF in the germline V gene (reference sequence). The CDR3 nucleotides are TGTGCCACCAGCGGGTTCCAGATGGGGGGGCGAAATGAGCAGTTCTTC. This encodes CATSGFQMGGRNEQFF.

The chain combines TRBV19 with TRBJ2-1, with D possibly matching TRBD1 (6 bases). V lost 5 bases and J lost 3, with 11 bases in between. Germline V lookup: CDR1 LNHDA, CDR2 SQIVND (reference sequence). The CDR3 consists of 14 residues. CDR3 nucleotide sequence: TGTGCCAGTAGTTACAGGGACAACTACAATGAGCAGTTCTTC. Translation gives CASSYRDNYNEQFF.

This clone was seen just once. The V call is TRBV29-1, the J call TRBJ1-2; D uncertain. The germline gives CDR1 SQVTM, CDR2 ANQGSEA. V was trimmed by 3 bases and J by 5 bases, leaving 10 bases between them. The CDR3 totals 12 residues. The CDR3 DNA reads TGCAGCGTTGATGCGGGGTTATATGGCTACACCTTC. Encoded protein: CSVDAGLYGYTF.

The chain has TRBV4-1 and TRBJ1-5; TRBD1 matches at 10 bases. Germline V gene data show CDR1 as MGHRA and CDR2 as YSYEKL. The ends lost 3 bases at V and 4 bases at J; junction bases unmatched: 6. The CDR3 consists of 16 residues. In nucleotides, the CDR3 is TGCGCCAGCAGCCATGGGGACAGGGGAGGAAATCAGCCCCAGCATTTT. Translation gives CASSHGDRGGNQPQHF.

This chain links TRBV6-1 with TRBJ1-5, with 9 bases identical to TRBD1. Germline V CDR1 and CDR2: MNHNS, SASEGT. The CDR3 is 16 amino acids. Germline trimming cut 2 bases from V and 2 bases from J; bases unmatched to any gene: 4. The CDR3 loop reads CASSELTGGRNQPQHF. CDR3 in DNA: TGTGCCAGCAGTGAACTGACAGGGGGGCGCAATCAGCCCCAGCATTTT.

This chain links TRBV5-1 with TRBJ1-5, with TRBD1 matching over 7 bases. V lost 3 bases, J lost 4 bases, and 7 bases stayed unmatched. CDR1 is SGHRS and CDR2 is YFSETQ in the germline V gene. This CDR3 is built from 15 residues. The CDR3 DNA reads as TGCGCCAGCAGCTCGCAGACAGGGAAAAATCAGCCCCAGCATTTT. This codes for CASSSQTGKNQPQHF.

The rearrangement uses TRBV4-1 and TRBJ2-1; no definite D call. Germline V gives CDR1 MGHRA, CDR2 YSYEKL. Trimming removed 2 bases from V and 0 bases from J, with 11 bases in between. This CDR3 contains 16 residues. CDR3 sequence (DNA): TGCGCCAGCAGCCAACCCGGGTGGAGCTCCTACAATGAGCAGTTCTTC. It codes for CASSQPGWSSYNEQFF.